This entry lists 8 T cell receptor beta chains sequenced from one sample in a study of blood T cell repertoires in COVID-19. This table comes from immunoSEQ multiplex PCR, and its TCRdb copy is limited to in-frame clones, with some not included. This table holds 260,000 or so clones, around 89% found once. Sequencing input: PBMCs or T cells enriched from blood (not recorded which). The receptor source for this set is a woman in her thirties or forties with acute COVID-19.

This chain links TRBV3-1 (or the pseudogene TRBV3-2) with TRBJ2-3; D perhaps matches TRBD2 (5 bases). Trimming pared 1 base from V and 6 bases from J, leaving 8 bases between. The CDR3 has 13 amino acids. CDR1 is LGHDT, CDR2 YNNKEL, per germline (reference sequence). The CDR3 bases are TGTGCCAGCAGCCAAGCCCCGGGGGATACGCAGTATTTT. This codes for CASSQAPGDTQYF.

CDR3 sequence: CASSVETGLLYEQYF. The CDR3 nucleotides are TGTGCCAGCAGCGTAGAAACGGGACTGCTCTACGAGCAGTACTTC. V is TRBV9 and J is TRBJ2-7; possible D gene TRBD2, 6 bases. The CDR3 is 15 residues long. Looked up from germline, CDR1 is SGDLS and CDR2 is YYNGEE. Trimming removed 0 bases from V and 3 bases from J, with 13 bases in between.

This clone was seen only a few times. J is TRBJ2-1 and V is TRBV24-1; D is undetermined. CDR1 and CDR2 from the germline V gene are KGHDR and SFDVKD. V was cut by 0 bases and J by 4 bases, with 9 bases left in between. This CDR3 comprises 15 residues. The CDR3 loop is CATSDLQSQYNEQFF. CDR3 nucleotide sequence: TGTGCCACCAGTGATTTGCAATCACAGTACAATGAGCAGTTCTTC.

The V and J genes are TRBV28 and TRBJ2-7; a weak D match, TRBD1 (5 bases). This CDR3 region has 15 residues. Germline loops: CDR1 MDHEN, CDR2 SYDVKM. V lost 3 bases to trimming and J lost 1 base, with 13 bases between them. The CDR3 loop reads CASSFGQIFSYEQYF. In nucleotides, the CDR3 is TGTGCCAGCAGTTTCGGACAAATCTTTTCCTACGAGCAGTACTTC.

This chain links TRBV13 with TRBJ1-5; 8 bases agree with TRBD1. This CDR3 spans 19 amino acids. V gave up 3 bases and J gave up 3 bases; unmatched junction bases: 16. Germline V gene sequence: CDR1 PRHDT, CDR2 FYEKMQ (reference sequence). CDR3 bases: TGTGCCAGCAGCTTCTCTTCCGGGACAGGACTGGGAGTCAATCAGCCCCAGCATTTT. Its protein product is CASSFSSGTGLGVNQPQHF.

This clone was seen a few times. This chain connects TRBV7-9 to TRBJ2-1, with D hard to call. This CDR3 has 13 residues. V shed 7 bases and J shed 6 bases, with 13 bases lying between them. Germline CDR1 and CDR2: SEHNR and FQNEAQ (reference sequence). The CDR3 DNA follows: TGTGCCAGCACCCGCCCCAGAACCAATGAGCAGTTCTTC. Amino acid sequence: CASTRPRTNEQFF.

The V gene is TRBV6-6, the J gene TRBJ2-1, with a weak D call TRBD2 (6 bases). Germline loops: CDR1 MNHNY, CDR2 SVGAGI (reference sequence). V lost 6 bases to trimming and J lost 9 bases, with 6 bases between them. This CDR3 spans 10 amino acids. The CDR3 loop reads CASRGGEQFF. In DNA, the CDR3 is TGTGCCAGCAGGGGGGGTGAGCAGTTCTTC.

This clone was counted a few times. This chain connects TRBV29-1 to TRBJ2-1; possibly TRBD2 for D (6 bases). Per the germline V gene, CDR1 is SQVTM and CDR2 is ANQGSEA. V lost 4 bases to trimming and J lost 8 bases, with 9 bases between them. CDR3 size: 11 residues. This CDR3 is CSVAGVHEQFF. DNA for the CDR3: TGCAGCGTTGCGGGGGTGCATGAGCAGTTCTTC.